The 6 T cell receptor beta chains given below trace back to one sample, sequenced in a study of blood T cell repertoires in COVID-19. Sequencing used immunoSEQ multiplex PCR; TCRdb keeps in-frame clones, though not all of them. The sample yields 390,000 or so clones, just over 85% seen once. The sample was peripheral blood. The receptors here all came from a woman in her 30s with active or convalescent COVID-19.

Only one count was recorded for this clone. The rearrangement joins TRBV11-2 to TRBJ1-5; tentatively, D is TRBD1 (6 bases). This CDR3 has 17 amino acids. CDR1 is SGHAT and CDR2 is FQNNGV in the germline V gene. The V gene lost 1 base and the J gene lost 0 bases, with 13 bases spanning the gap. The CDR3 DNA reads as TGTGCCAGCAGCTTAGGGGGGGGCAGCAATAGCAATCAGCCCCAGCATTTT. As protein: CASSLGGGSNSNQPQHF.

The chain is built from TRBV11-2 and TRBJ1-3, with 11 bases fitting TRBD1. Germline V gives CDR1 SGHAT, CDR2 FQNNGV. The CDR3 has 16 residues. V was pared by 5 bases and J by 4 bases, with 7 bases of the junction left unmatched. CDR3 loop: CASSGRTGGDGNTIYF. In DNA form, the CDR3 reads TGTGCCAGCAGCGGTCGGACAGGGGGCGACGGAAACACCATATATTTT.

The chain employs TRBV5-6 and TRBJ2-3, with 11 nucleotides matching TRBD2. J lost 4 bases, V lost 4 bases, and 8 bases had no gene match. This CDR3 spans 16 amino acids. CDR1 SGHDT and CDR2 YYEEEE come from the germline V gene. This CDR3 is CASSGGSGGASDTQYF. CDR3 bases: TGTGCCAGCAGCGGTGGTAGCGGGGGGGCCTCAGATACGCAGTATTTT.

The rearrangement joins TRBV19 to TRBJ1-1; D is uncertain. Germline assignment: CDR1 LNHDA and CDR2 SQIVND (reference sequence). V lost 6 bases, J lost 4 bases, and 9 bases lay in between. The CDR3 consists of 12 residues. The CDR3 sequence: CASSRGITEAFF. As DNA, the CDR3 is TGTGCCAGTAGCAGAGGGATCACTGAAGCTTTCTTT.

The chain joins TRBV30 to TRBJ1-4; D may be TRBD1 (6 bases). Germline values: CDR1 GTSNPN, CDR2 SVGIG (reference sequence). Deletions cut 0 bases from V and 0 bases from J, with 23 bases between. The CDR3 is 20 residues long. The CDR3 nucleotides read TGTGCCTGGAGTGTCTTCATCCCGGGACATCGACTCGCAACTAATGAAAAACTGTTTTTT. This codes for CAWSVFIPGHRLATNEKLFF.

The chain employs TRBV5-1 and TRBJ1-6; TRBD1 matches 10 bases. Looked up from germline, CDR1 is SGHRS and CDR2 is YFSETQ. The CDR3 is made up of 14 amino acids. With 4 bases clipped from V and 10 bases from J, the junction kept 5 bases outside the gene matches. The CDR3 loop is CASSHGQGGSPLHF. CDR3 coding DNA: TGCGCCAGCAGCCATGGACAGGGGGGATCACCCCTCCACTTT.